The entry that follows covers one T cell receptor beta chain sequence. The data belong to a study of blood T cell repertoires in COVID-19. From germline, CDR1 is MNHNS and CDR2 SASEGT. V was trimmed by 2 bases and J by 14 bases, leaving 28 bases between them. This CDR3 region has 17 residues. Participants' own reports of clinical history determined their cohort assignment. Methods used by the authors: It was from reference gene primer amplification that nucleated cell counts were estimated. Method: immunoSEQ multiplex PCR; TCRdb's copy keeps in-frame clones and lacks some. V and J calls and clone size are copied from that table; D and trimming were computed from the DNA. The table includes about 310,000 clones, 90% detected once.

The source material was PBMCs or T cells enriched from blood (not recorded which). The sequence was obtained from a young woman with acute COVID-19. This rearrangement joins TRBV6-1 to TRBJ2-1; D perhaps matches TRBD2 (7 bases). CDR3 nucleotide sequence: TGTGCCAGCAGTGAAAAGTATTTAGGGGGAGGGCCCCGGCGGGAGTTCTTC. This translates into CASSEKYLGGGPRREFF.